This note documents a single TCR beta chain sequence. In each case, RNA was isolated and then reverse transcribed into cDNA as the sequencing template. The method was immunoSEQ multiplex PCR; TCRdb's version includes in-frame clones alone and lacks a portion of them. This sample has roughly 180,000 clones, with 50% to 60% found just once. Indicated treatment: oral pan-JAK inhibitor, 5-10 mg twice daily. This record comes from a study of CD8+ T cells in alopecia areata. V lost 5 bases to trimming and J lost 5 bases, with 15 bases between them. This CDR3 comprises 14 residues. Germline V lookup: CDR1 MNHEY, CDR2 SVGAGI.

The material was CD4+ T cells sorted from blood, obtained at week 4, from a patient treated with tofacitinib. This chain links TRBV6-5 with TRBJ2-5; tentatively, D is TRBD1 (6 bases). This TCR was recovered from a human donor with alopecia areata. The DNA of the CDR3 is TGTGCCAGCAGTGATCCGGGACATTCGGAGACCCAGTACTTC. Translating it yields CASSDPGHSETQYF.